One sample yielded the 8 T cell receptor beta chains listed below, sequenced in a study of blood T cell repertoires in COVID-19. Generated by immunoSEQ multiplex PCR, the TCRdb table keeps only in-frame clones and is missing some. The sample has roughly 190,000 clones, 65% to 85% seen once; the top ten hold 2.5% to 3.5%. Sequencing was done on a sample of PBMCs or T cells enriched from blood (not recorded which). These receptors were collected from a woman in her twenties or thirties who had recovered from COVID-19.

The rearrangement joins TRBV18 to TRBJ2-1, with TRBD1 identical over 12 bases. Germline assignment: CDR1 KGHSH and CDR2 LQKENI. The junction had 6 bases not matched to a gene; V was cut back by 1 base and J by 5 bases. This CDR3 is 17 amino acids long. The CDR3, as DNA: TGTGCCAGCTCACCACTAGCGGGACAGGGGGCCCACAATGAGCAGTTCTTC. The encoded protein is CASSPLAGQGAHNEQFF.

This chain links TRBV30 with TRBJ1-2, with a possible D match to TRBD1 (6 bases). The ends were cut back, 2 bases at V and 4 bases at J, with 11 bases in the middle. The length of the CDR3 is 13 residues. The germline V gene encodes CDR1 GTSNPN and CDR2 SVGIG (reference sequence). CDR3 sequence (DNA): TGTGCCTGGAGTCAGGGGCCCGCCTATGGCTACACCTTC. Its translation is CAWSQGPAYGYTF.

This clone was seen once. V is TRBV30 and J is TRBJ1-1, with TRBD1 matching 7 bases. Trimming removed 5 bases from V and 3 bases from J; junction bases left unmatched: 6. Germline loops: CDR1 GTSNPN, CDR2 SVGIG (reference sequence). This CDR3 contains 13 residues. The CDR3 region has the DNA TGTGCCTGGGCAGGGGGACGGGACACTGAAGCTTTCTTT. Residues: CAWAGGRDTEAFF.

The chain links TRBV10-1 to TRBJ2-1; D perhaps matches TRBD2 (5 bases). Germline values: CDR1 WNHNN, CDR2 SYGVQD (reference sequence). V shed 5 bases and J shed 0 bases, with 14 bases lying between them. This CDR3 spans 16 amino acids. The CDR3, as DNA: TGCGCCAGCAGTCCGGTCGTAGGGAGCTCCTACAATGAGCAGTTCTTC. The encoded protein is CASSPVVGSSYNEQFF.

The chain has TRBV19 and TRBJ1-5; perhaps TRBD1 as D (6 bases). V lost 3 bases to trimming and J lost 4 bases, with 10 bases between them. Germline CDR1 LNHDA, CDR2 SQIVND (reference sequence). This CDR3 contains 14 residues. DNA for the CDR3: TGTGCCAGTAGTATCGGACAGCTAAATCAGCCCCAGCATTTT. This encodes CASSIGQLNQPQHF.

The V and J genes are TRBV9 and TRBJ1-3; D call uncertain. Trimming took 0 bases from V and 0 from J, leaving 10 bases between them. The CDR3 runs to 16 residues. CDR1 and CDR2 from the germline V gene are SGDLS and YYNGEE. The CDR3 region is CASSVGGFPSGNTIYF. CDR3 coding DNA: TGTGCCAGCAGCGTAGGAGGGTTCCCCTCTGGAAACACCATATATTTT.

This clone showed up just a few times. The chain couples TRBV18 to TRBJ1-5; perhaps TRBD1 as D (6 bases). The CDR3 loop spans 15 amino acids. The V gene's germline CDR1 is KGHSH and CDR2 LQKENI. The germline V and J ends were trimmed by 2 bases and 3 bases, with 11 bases remaining between them. The CDR3 sequence is CASSPMQGLNQPQHF. CDR3 nucleotide sequence: TGTGCCAGCTCACCAATGCAGGGGCTCAATCAGCCCCAGCATTTT.

The gene calls are TRBV7-9 and TRBJ1-5, with 11 nucleotides matching TRBD1. Germline values: CDR1 SEHNR, CDR2 FQNEAQ (reference sequence). Trimming cost V 8 bases and J 4 bases; bases outside gene matches: 13. This CDR3 has 17 amino acids. The CDR3 here is CASSTTPGQGVNQPQHF. CDR3 nucleotides: TGTGCCAGCTCCACGACACCGGGACAGGGGGTAAATCAGCCCCAGCATTTT.